Shown below are 32 T cell receptor beta chains from a single sample sequenced in a study of blood T cell repertoires in COVID-19. Assay used: immunoSEQ multiplex PCR; TCRdb lists only in-frame clones, some missing. The sample lists roughly 160,000 clones; around 85% were seen once. The specimen was PBMCs or T cells enriched from blood (not recorded which). The source of these receptors is a woman between 40 and 55 years old with acute COVID-19.

The genes are TRBV24-1 and TRBJ2-1; TRBD2 aligns across 9 bases. Looked up from germline, CDR1 is KGHDR and CDR2 is SFDVKD. With 3 bases clipped from V and 6 bases from J, the junction kept 8 bases outside the gene matches. There are 16 residues in the CDR3. CDR3 sequence reads: CATSDAGLATPNEQFF. CDR3 DNA sequence: TGTGCCACCAGTGATGCCGGACTAGCGACCCCCAATGAGCAGTTCTTC.

This clone was counted a single time. The chain uses TRBV24-1 and TRBJ2-3, with 10 positions matching TRBD2. J lost 2 bases, V lost 7 bases, and 5 bases had no gene match. CDR1 is KGHDR, CDR2 SFDVKD, per germline. CDR3 length: 15 amino acids. The CDR3 DNA follows: TGTGCCACCAGGCAAGGACTAGCGGTCACAGATACGCAGTATTTT. Translation: CATRQGLAVTDTQYF.

The chain links TRBV6-1 to TRBJ1-2, with D possibly TRBD1 on 5 matching bases. V lost 3 bases and J 5 bases, leaving 10 bases between the germline ends. Germline V gene sequence: CDR1 MNHNS, CDR2 SASEGT. The CDR3 totals 13 residues. The CDR3 DNA reads TGTGCCAGCAGTGAGGGCAGGACATATGGCTACACCTTC. Translation: CASSEGRTYGYTF.

This clone came up a few times. Other nucleotide sequences in the sample specify the same CDR3. The J gene is TRBJ2-5, the V gene TRBV3-1 (or the pseudogene TRBV3-2), with D uncertain. CDR3 length equals 11 residues. V lost 7 bases, J lost 2 bases, and 5 bases lay in between. CDR1 and CDR2 (germline): LGHDT, YNNKEL (reference sequence). CDR3 nucleotide sequence: TGTGCCAGCACCCTTCAAGAGACCCAGTACTTC. Protein sequence: CASTLQETQYF.

This chain uses TRBV2 with TRBJ1-1; weak D call: TRBD1 (5 bases). V was clipped by 5 bases and J by 8 bases, with 15 bases between them. Germline CDR1 and CDR2: SNHLY and FYNNEI. The CDR3 extends over 13 amino acids. CDR3 DNA: TGTGCCAGCAGTTCTCAGGGTGGGGCGGAAGCTTTCTTT. Its protein is CASSSQGGAEAFF. The whole variable domain, remainder taken from reference TRBV2 and TRBJ1-1, is EPEVTQTPSHQVTQMGQEVILRCVPISNHLYFYWYRQILGQKVEFLVSFYNNEISEKSEIFDDQFSVERPDGSNFTLKIRSTKLEDSAMYFCASSSQGGAEAFFGQGTRLTVV.

This clone came up once. The chain has TRBV29-1 and TRBJ1-4; possibly TRBD1 for D (6 bases). Germline V lookup: CDR1 SQVTM, CDR2 ANQGSEA. This CDR3 spans 11 amino acids. V lost 5 bases to trimming and J lost 8 bases, with 9 bases between them. The CDR3 region is CSVQGTEKLFF. The CDR3 nucleotides are TGCAGCGTTCAGGGGACGGAAAAACTGTTTTTT.

The chain couples TRBV12-5 to TRBJ2-2; the D gene is possibly TRBD1 (6 bases). Germline loops: CDR1 LGHNT, CDR2 FRNRAP. The CDR3 consists of 16 residues. Trimming removed 0 bases from V and 4 bases from J, with 12 bases in between. This chain's CDR3 is CASGLVQGKGTGELFF. DNA for the CDR3: TGTGCTAGTGGTTTGGTTCAGGGGAAAGGCACCGGGGAGCTGTTTTTT.

V is TRBV29-1 and J is TRBJ1-5; TRBD1 agrees at 7 bases. CDR3 length: 14 residues. CDR1 and CDR2 (germline): SQVTM, ANQGSEA. With V trimmed by 4 bases and J by 1 base, 4 bases remained unmatched. CDR3 sequence (DNA): TGCAGCGTTGGAGGGGGCAACAGCAATCAGCCCCAGCATTTT. This gives the protein CSVGGGNSNQPQHF.

This chain uses TRBV9 with TRBJ2-1; 11 bases match TRBD2. The CDR3 runs 16 residues. Trimming at V came to 4 bases and at J to 6 bases, leaving 9 bases not matched to a gene. Germline CDR1 SGDLS, CDR2 YYNGEE. Here the CDR3 reads CASSPLLAGGSNEQFF. The CDR3 DNA sequence: TGTGCCAGCAGCCCCCTTCTAGCGGGAGGAAGCAATGAGCAGTTCTTC.

The chain carries TRBV24-1 and TRBJ2-7; D remains unclear. Germline V CDR1 and CDR2: KGHDR, SFDVKD. The CDR3 sequence is 12 residues long. V lost 6 bases to trimming and J lost 5 bases, with 10 bases between them. The CDR3 protein is CATSTGSHEQYV. The CDR3 bases are TGTGCCACCAGTACTGGTTCGCACGAGCAGTACGTC.

This rearrangement joins TRBV6-5 to TRBJ1-5; tentatively, D is TRBD1 (5 bases). V lost 2 bases, J lost 6 bases, and 11 bases lay in between. The CDR3 is 14 residues long. CDR1 is MNHEY and CDR2 is SVGAGI in the germline V gene. This CDR3 is CASSYGQGGQPQHF. The CDR3 DNA reads as TGTGCCAGCAGTTACGGGCAGGGAGGTCAGCCCCAGCATTTT.

The V gene is TRBV27, the J gene TRBJ2-1; D ambiguous. The V and J ends lost 6 bases and 0 bases respectively, with 15 bases between them. Germline V gene data show CDR1 as MNHEY and CDR2 as SMNVEV (reference sequence). CDR3 size: 16 residues. The CDR3 is CASRETYPSSYNEQFF. CDR3 DNA sequence: TGTGCCAGCAGAGAAACGTATCCGAGCTCCTACAATGAGCAGTTCTTC.

The chain carries TRBV7-2 and TRBJ1-2; D is possibly TRBD1 (5 bases). The V gene lost 1 base and the J gene lost 0 bases, with 15 bases spanning the gap. CDR1 is SGHTA, CDR2 FQGNSA, per germline. There are 17 residues in the CDR3. CDR3 nucleotide sequence: TGTGCCAGCAGCTTAGAGGGGCAGTACTCAGCTAACTATGGCTACACCTTC. Translation: CASSLEGQYSANYGYTF.

CDR3 residues: CASSLPGDSYGYTF. CDR3 DNA: TGTGCCAGCAGCCTCCCTGGGGACAGCTATGGCTACACCTTC. The rearrangement joins TRBV5-6 to TRBJ1-2; 7 nucleotides agree with TRBD1. The J segment lost 4 bases and the V segment lost 4 bases, leaving 7 bases of the junction unmatched. The V gene's germline CDR1 is SGHDT and CDR2 YYEEEE. This CDR3 is 14 amino acids long.

The rearrangement joins TRBV20-1 to TRBJ2-5, with 8 bases that match TRBD1. The CDR3 loop spans 11 amino acids. Germline CDR1 reads DFQATT; CDR2 reads SNEGSKA (reference sequence). The CDR3 DNA sequence: TGCCCGTACAGGGGGCAAGAGACCCAGTACTTC. Its protein is CPYRGQETQYF.

V is TRBV12-5 and J is TRBJ1-2; D is possibly TRBD1 (6 bases). V was trimmed by 4 bases and J by 8 bases, leaving 14 bases between them. CDR3 length: 13 amino acids. Germline V gene sequence: CDR1 LGHNT, CDR2 FRNRAP. CDR3 amino acids: CASGWSGADGYTF. The CDR3 DNA sequence: TGTGCTAGTGGTTGGTCAGGGGCGGACGGCTACACCTTC.

The V gene is TRBV29-1, the J gene TRBJ2-1; the D gene is possibly TRBD2 (6 bases). The CDR3 consists of 14 residues. CDR1 and CDR2 (germline): SQVTM, ANQGSEA. V shed 6 bases and J shed 4 bases, with 16 bases lying between them. In nucleotides, the CDR3 is TGCAGCGTCCTCCTAGCGCCGAGTTACAATGAGCAGTTCTTC. Its protein is CSVLLAPSYNEQFF.

The chain employs TRBV6-1 and TRBJ1-3; D unclear. Trimming removed 2 bases at V and 8 bases at J, with 10 bases between. Germline CDR1 is MNHNS and CDR2 is SASEGT. The CDR3 has 13 residues. Here the CDR3 DNA reads TGTGCCAGCAGTGAAAGACTGGAATACACCATATATTTT. Translating it yields CASSERLEYTIYF.

The chain carries TRBV28 and TRBJ2-1, with 8 bases fitting TRBD1. The CDR3 has 15 amino acids. In germline, CDR1 is MDHEN, CDR2 SYDVKM. Trimming took 3 bases from V and 6 from J; bases not matched to a gene: 7. The CDR3 DNA reads TGTGCCAGCAGTTTTCTTTCGGGACAGGTCAATGAGCAGTTCTTC. Protein product: CASSFLSGQVNEQFF.

This clone was seen a handful of times. V is TRBV2 and J is TRBJ2-5; 10 nucleotides line up with TRBD2. V shed 7 bases and J 4 bases; nucleotides not matched to a gene: 12. This CDR3 comprises 16 residues. In germline, CDR1 is SNHLY, CDR2 FYNNEI. CDR3 nucleotides: TGTGCCAGCAAGGGCCAGCCTAGCGGGAGACGAGAGACCCAGTACTTC. Amino acid sequence: CASKGQPSGRRETQYF.

The rearrangement joins TRBV5-1 to TRBJ1-4, with D possibly TRBD1 on 6 matching bases. Per germline, CDR1 SGHRS and CDR2 YFSETQ. With 5 bases removed from V and 8 bases from J, the gap between germline ends came to 22 bases. This CDR3 has 16 residues. The CDR3 sequence: CASRQQGTAVGEKLFF. CDR3 nucleotides: TGCGCCAGCAGGCAACAGGGCACGGCGGTGGGGGAAAAACTGTTTTTT.

CDR3 in DNA: TGTGCCAGCAGACAGGACCGCTACGAGCAGTACTTC. Residues: CASRQDRYEQYF. The rearrangement uses TRBV2 and TRBJ2-7; the D gene is possibly TRBD1 (5 bases). V lost 6 bases and J 3 bases, leaving 9 bases between the germline ends. This CDR3 region has 12 residues. CDR1 is SNHLY and CDR2 is FYNNEI in the germline V gene. Using reference TRBV2 and TRBJ2-7 for the parts outside the CDR3, the full variable domain is EPEVTQTPSHQVTQMGQEVILRCVPISNHLYFYWYRQILGQKVEFLVSFYNNEISEKSEIFDDQFSVERPDGSNFTLKIRSTKLEDSAMYFCASRQDRYEQYFGPGTRLTVT.

This clone showed up just once. The V gene is TRBV6-5, the J gene TRBJ1-2, with TRBD1 matching over 10 bases. Germline CDR1 MNHEY, CDR2 SVGAGI. Unmatched junction bases numbered 2, after V lost 5 bases and J lost 5 bases. This CDR3 is 13 amino acids long. The CDR3 reads CASSPDRGYGYTF. The DNA for the CDR3 is TGTGCCAGCAGTCCGGACAGGGGGTATGGCTACACCTTC.

This clone has just one count. The chain carries TRBV7-8 and TRBJ1-5, with 7 bases lining up with TRBD1. The CDR3 loop spans 14 amino acids. Losses at the gene ends were 5 bases for V and 4 bases for J; bases not matched to a gene: 5. CDR1 is SGHVS, CDR2 FQNEAQ, per germline. The CDR3 region has the DNA TGTGCCAGCAGCGGATTGACAGGGAATCAGCCCCAGCATTTT. This codes for CASSGLTGNQPQHF.

This rearrangement joins TRBV6-2 or TRBV6-3 to TRBJ1-5, with TRBD1 matching 7 bases. V dropped 5 bases and J dropped 10; count of bases not matched to a gene: 11. The CDR3 spans 14 residues. Germline V gene sequence: CDR1 MNHEY, CDR2 SVGEGT. The CDR3 DNA reads TGTGCCAGCAGTAAAGGGGGCGCGGTTTACCCCCAGCATTTT. Its protein product is CASSKGGAVYPQHF.

The genes are TRBV5-1 and TRBJ2-1; possible D gene TRBD2, 5 bases. This CDR3 has 15 residues. Germline CDR1 is SGHRS and CDR2 is YFSETQ. The ends were cut back, 5 bases at V and 2 bases at J, with 14 bases in the middle. CDR3 amino acids: CASRSGIGTYNEQFF. The CDR3 DNA follows: TGCGCCAGCAGATCGGGAATTGGGACCTACAATGAGCAGTTCTTC.

V and J are TRBV7-8 and TRBJ2-3; TRBD2 aligns across 7 bases. The germline V gene has CDR1 SGHVS and CDR2 FQNEAQ. The CDR3 length is 14 residues. J was trimmed by 4 bases and V by 2 bases; bases with no gene match: 3. The CDR3 loop is CASSLTSGADTQYF. CDR3 in DNA: TGTGCCAGCAGCTTAACGAGCGGGGCAGATACGCAGTATTTT.

The count of this clone is one. This rearrangement joins TRBV15 to TRBJ1-2, with 7 positions matching TRBD1. CDR3 size: 14 residues. Per the germline V gene, CDR1 is LNHNV and CDR2 is YYDKDF (reference sequence). V gave up 2 bases and J gave up 8 bases; unmatched junction bases: 8. The CDR3 region has the DNA TGTGCCACCAGCAGAAAGGGACAGACTACAGGCTACACCTTC. Amino acid sequence: CATSRKGQTTGYTF.

This clone was detected once. This chain links TRBV30 with TRBJ1-2; TRBD1 aligns across 9 bases. Germline V CDR1 and CDR2: GTSNPN, SVGIG (reference sequence). Trimming removed 0 bases from V and 14 bases from J; junction bases left unmatched: 13. This CDR3 region has 14 residues. This CDR3 reads CAWSVTARTGVQTF. The CDR3 DNA sequence: TGTGCCTGGAGTGTCACCGCACGGACAGGGGTGCAAACCTTC.

The chain links TRBV5-6 to TRBJ2-3, with D perhaps TRBD1 (6 bases). V gave up 0 bases and J gave up 2 bases, with 13 bases separating them. The germline V gene encodes CDR1 SGHDT and CDR2 YYEEEE. The length of the CDR3 is 16 residues. For the CDR3, the DNA is TGTGCCAGCAGCTTGGCACGCAGGGGCCACACAGATACGCAGTATTTT. The encoded protein is CASSLARRGHTDTQYF. The complete variable domain, with remaining parts taken from reference TRBV5-6 and TRBJ2-3, reads DAGVTQSPTHLIKTRGQQVTLRCSPKSGHDTVSWYQQALGQGPQFIFQYYEEEERQRGNFPDRFSGHQFPNYSSELNVNALLLGDSALYLCASSLARRGHTDTQYFGPGTRLTVL.

The chain carries TRBV4-1 and TRBJ1-4, with TRBD1 identical over 7 bases. The CDR3 length is 16 residues. The V and J ends lost 1 base and 7 bases, in that order; junction bases with no gene match: 9. Per the germline V gene, CDR1 is MGHRA and CDR2 is YSYEKL. Written as DNA, the CDR3 is TGCGCCAGCAGCCAAGGTCAGGGGGGCGGTGGTGAAAAACTGTTTTTT. Its translation: CASSQGQGGGGEKLFF.

The J gene is TRBJ2-1, the V gene TRBV18, with 8 bases matching TRBD1. The CDR3 length is 16 residues. Germline CDR1 KGHSH, CDR2 LQKENI. Germline trimming cut 5 bases from V and 5 bases from J; bases unmatched to any gene: 11. The CDR3, as DNA: TGTGCCAGCTCAGAGTTGGGGACAGGAAATCACAATGAGCAGTTCTTC. As protein: CASSELGTGNHNEQFF. The full variable domain, with the rest looked up from reference TRBV18 and TRBJ2-1, is NAGVMQNPRHLVRRRGQEARLRCSPMKGHSHVYWYRQLPEEGLKFMVYLQKENIIDESGMPKERFSAEFPKEGPSILRIQQVVRGDSAAYFCASSELGTGNHNEQFFGPGTRLTVL.